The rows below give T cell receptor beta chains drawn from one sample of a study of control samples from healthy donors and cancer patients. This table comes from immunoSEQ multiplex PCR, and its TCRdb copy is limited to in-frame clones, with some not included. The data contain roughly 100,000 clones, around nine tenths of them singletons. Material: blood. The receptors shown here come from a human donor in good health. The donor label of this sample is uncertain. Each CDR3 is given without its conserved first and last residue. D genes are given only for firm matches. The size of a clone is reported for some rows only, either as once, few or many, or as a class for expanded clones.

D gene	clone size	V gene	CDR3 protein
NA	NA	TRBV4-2	ASSQGAQGRGAF
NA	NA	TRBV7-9	ASSLASQLTGYT
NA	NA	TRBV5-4	ASSSRLFTDTQY
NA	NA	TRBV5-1	ASSWGGQNTGELF
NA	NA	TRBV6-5	ASSYGRRNTEAF
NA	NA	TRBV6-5	ASSSETGYRPQH
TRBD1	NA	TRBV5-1	ASSSRQGSMNTEAF
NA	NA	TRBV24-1	ATSESGLNEQF
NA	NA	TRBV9	ASSLFEGLDNSPLH
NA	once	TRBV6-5	ASSYGPQGSDTQY
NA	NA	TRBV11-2	ASSSRGAVWTAQY
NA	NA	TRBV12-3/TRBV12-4	ASSLDTGELF
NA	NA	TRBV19	ASSIQGIGTEAF
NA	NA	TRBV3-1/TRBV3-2	ASSQAPSGPTYGYT
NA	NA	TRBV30	AWSDRAWAFEKLF
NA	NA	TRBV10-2	ASSDGGMIKNTEAF
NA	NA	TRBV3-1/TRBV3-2	ASSQDPGGRGYGYT
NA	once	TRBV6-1	ASSDPGRNTEAF
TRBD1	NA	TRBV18	ASSPSDRDVGYEQY
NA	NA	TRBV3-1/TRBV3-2	ASTTGQRNTEAF
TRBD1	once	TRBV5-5	ASSLASGGGGNTIY
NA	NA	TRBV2	ASSDLTQLGAHNNEQF
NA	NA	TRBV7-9	ASSHNEQF
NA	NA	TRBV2	ASSGLGYYGYT
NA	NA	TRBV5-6	ASSWEGSSNEQF
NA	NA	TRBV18	ASSTSQGEGDEQY
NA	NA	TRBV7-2	ASSLRQDNTIY
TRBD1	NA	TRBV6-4	ASSQGHPGTANTGELF
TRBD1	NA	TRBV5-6	ASTVSYRGLGGYT
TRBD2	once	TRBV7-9	ASSLAGLAENTGELF
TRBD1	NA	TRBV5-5	ASSPEGQTHQPQH
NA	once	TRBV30	AWSPRFVEAKNIQY
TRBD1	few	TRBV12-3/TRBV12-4	ASSRGRKETQY
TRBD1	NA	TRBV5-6	ASSLVDRLNTEAF
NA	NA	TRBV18	ASSPPGLATGELF
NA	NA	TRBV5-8	ASSSYTRSGYEQY
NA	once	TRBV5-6	ASSLAMGTEAF
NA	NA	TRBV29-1	SVFSVNTEAF
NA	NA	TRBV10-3	AIRISGEGYTEAF
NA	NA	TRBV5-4	ASSPSAAAGSSYEQY
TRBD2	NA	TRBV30	AWSVQVAGGWQF
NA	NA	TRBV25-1	ATLEGTDYNSPLH
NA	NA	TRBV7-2	ASSRDIFGRVKLF
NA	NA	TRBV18	ASSPPSGANVLT
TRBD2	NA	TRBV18	ASSAGLGQADTQY
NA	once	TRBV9	ASSVGQGGTDTQY
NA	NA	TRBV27	ASSLEYQETQY
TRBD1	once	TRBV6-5	ASRRQGPLNTEAF
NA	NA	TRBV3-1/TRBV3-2	ASSRRTDNEKLF
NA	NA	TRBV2	ASSERVGRYGYT
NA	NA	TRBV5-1	ASSLAGESYNSPLH
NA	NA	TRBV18	ASSPPLMGSSYNSPLH
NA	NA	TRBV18	ASARENYGYT
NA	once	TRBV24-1	ATSGLTGGVTGELF
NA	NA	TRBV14	ASSQQMNTEAF
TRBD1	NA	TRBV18	ASSRDRLFGGNTIY
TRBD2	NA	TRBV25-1	ASLRGCTDTQY
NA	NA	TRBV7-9	ASSLTEANYGYT
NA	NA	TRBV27	ASSLDSIQDTNSPLH
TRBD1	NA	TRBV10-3	ATSGGGQGANTIY